The 24 T cell receptor beta chains below all came from one sample that was sequenced in a study of T-cell reconstitution after alpha-beta-depleted transplantation in children (dated by TCRdb to 2016 to 2017). Receptor libraries were prepared by PCR. The sequencer listed for this sample is Illumina HiSeq 2500. TCR library preparation used molecular barcoding, with unique molecular identifiers applied to normalize quantification of the TCRbeta repertoire. Using fastp trimming at Q25 and MiXCR clonotype assembly, TCRdb reanalyzed the public sequencing data and kept in-frame beta chains. Merged by CDR3 protein, the rows form single entries marked with the most common genes and DNA. This sample lists approximately 490,000 distinct CDR3 sequences; around 12% were detected once. 4.5% to 6% of the sample belongs to the ten largest clones. The material sequenced was PBMCs from the stem cell graft donor, taken from the stem cell graft. These receptors all come from a human donor who donated a stem cell graft to a child with combined immunodeficiency.

The chain uses TRBV7-3 and TRBJ2-5, with a weak D call TRBD2 (5 bases). Trimming left V 5 bases short and J 5 bases short, with 18 bases between. The CDR3 spans 15 residues. Germline loops: CDR1 SGHTA, CDR2 FQGTGA. CDR3 residues: CASSLIRAPGETQYF. The CDR3 region has the DNA TGTGCCAGCAGCCTGATACGGGCCCCGGGGGAGACCCAGTACTTC.

In its sample, this clonotype was seen many times. This chain uses TRBV7-2 with TRBJ2-3, with 9 bases lining up with TRBD2. Germline trimming cut 3 bases from V and 5 bases from J; bases unmatched to any gene: 3. Germline V lookup: CDR1 SGHTA, CDR2 FQGNSA. The CDR3 loop spans 14 amino acids. CDR3 amino acids: CASSFLRGGDTQYF. DNA for the CDR3: TGTGCCAGCAGCTTCTTGCGGGGGGGAGATACGCAGTATTTT.

This clonotype was seen repeatedly, ten times or more. The rearrangement links TRBV12-3 or TRBV12-4 to TRBJ2-1, with 13 bases lining up with TRBD2. V shed 6 bases and J 6 bases; nucleotides not matched to a gene: 8. This CDR3 spans 16 amino acids. The CDR3 reads CASRPQGLAGINEQFF. Written as DNA, the CDR3 is TGTGCCAGCAGGCCCCAGGGACTAGCGGGAATCAATGAGCAGTTCTTC.

In this sample, this clonotype turned up many times. The rearrangement links TRBV29-1 to TRBJ2-7, with D unresolved. The CDR3 consists of 12 residues. Trimming cost V 7 bases and J 2 bases, with 12 bases left between them. Germline V CDR1 and CDR2: SQVTM, ANQGSEA. In nucleotides, the CDR3 is TGCAGCGCAACGGAAGGTACCTACGAGCAGTACTTC. As protein: CSATEGTYEQYF.

The chain is built from TRBV12-3 or TRBV12-4 and TRBJ1-6, with D hard to call. The CDR3 covers 13 residues. The germline V and J ends were trimmed by 3 bases and 7 bases, with 7 bases remaining between them. The CDR3 nucleotides are TGTGCCAGCAGTTTGTGGTTGAATTCACCCCTCCACTTT. The encoded protein is CASSLWLNSPLHF.

This chain uses TRBV5-1 with TRBJ2-2; 13 bases align to TRBD2. Germline V gene sequence: CDR1 SGHRS, CDR2 YFSETQ. The CDR3 length is 16 residues. V shed 3 bases and J 7 bases; nucleotides not matched to a gene: 6. CDR3 coding DNA: TGCGCCAGCAGCTATACTAGCGGGAGGGCAGACGGGGAGCTGTTTTTT. This encodes CASSYTSGRADGELFF.

This clonotype has more than one count but fewer than ten. The CDR3: CATSGPTGQGLYNEQFF. The CDR3 coding sequence is TGTGCCACCAGTGGTCCCACGGGACAGGGGTTATACAATGAGCAGTTCTTC. The rearrangement uses TRBV24-1 and TRBJ2-1; 10 positions match TRBD1. The germline gives CDR1 KGHDR, CDR2 SFDVKD. The junction had 10 bases not matched to a gene; V was cut back by 5 bases and J by 4 bases. The CDR3 extends over 17 amino acids.

The rearrangement joins TRBV7-2 to TRBJ2-3; TRBD2 matches 11 bases. J lost 3 bases, V lost 5 bases, and 10 bases had no gene match. Germline V gene data show CDR1 as SGHTA and CDR2 as FQGNSA. CDR3 length equals 17 residues. Here the CDR3 reads CASSVSGRAGRTDTQYF. The CDR3 DNA reads as TGTGCCAGCAGCGTTAGCGGGAGGGCCGGAAGGACAGATACGCAGTATTTT.

Only a few counts were recorded for this clonotype. V usage is TRBV12-3 or TRBV12-4 and J usage is TRBJ1-5; a possible D gene is TRBD1 (6 bases). CDR3 length: 14 amino acids. V was shortened by 5 bases and J by 3 bases, with 11 bases between the two germline ends. The CDR3: CASSPGHPNQPQHF. Written as DNA, the CDR3 is TGTGCCAGCAGTCCGGGACACCCCAATCAGCCCCAGCATTTT.

Only a few counts were recorded for this clonotype. This sequence joins TRBV3-1 and TRBJ2-1, with 9 nucleotides matching TRBD2. In germline, CDR1 is LGHDT, CDR2 YNNKEL (reference sequence). V was pared by 5 bases and J by 0 bases, with 17 bases of the junction left unmatched. The CDR3 loop spans 20 amino acids. The CDR3: CASSVLGVRTSDPSYNEQFF. The CDR3 DNA is TGTGCCAGCAGCGTCCTAGGGGTTCGGACTAGCGACCCCTCCTACAATGAGCAGTTCTTC.

The gene calls are TRBV6-2 or TRBV6-3 and TRBJ2-1; no clear D gene. Per the germline V gene, CDR1 is MNHEY and CDR2 is SVGEGT. This CDR3 spans 15 amino acids. V lost 7 bases, J lost 0 bases, and 13 bases lay in between. The CDR3 sequence is CASTRPSFSYNEQFF. In nucleotides, the CDR3 is TGTGCCAGCACCCGTCCGAGTTTCTCCTACAATGAGCAGTTCTTC.

Concerning this clonotype itself: Being one base from a much bigger clone, this may be a read error. The chain combines TRBV7-2 with TRBJ2-7; maybe TRBD1 (5 bases). Germline CDR1 SGHTA, CDR2 FQGNSA. The CDR3 consists of 13 residues. Deletions cut 6 bases from V and 0 bases from J, with 9 bases between. The CDR3 DNA follows: TGTGCCAGCAGATTGACAGCCTCCTACGAGCAGTACTTC. Its translation: CASRLTASYEQYF. The full variable domain, its missing parts supplied by reference TRBV7-2 and TRBJ2-7, is GAGVSQSPSNKVTEKGKDVELRCDPISGHTALYWYRQSLGQGLEFLIYFQGNSAPDKSGLPSDRFSAERTGGSVSTLTIQRTQQEDSAVYLCASRLTASYEQYFGPGTRLTVT.

This clonotype was seen many times. The chain has TRBV7-3 and TRBJ2-2, with 8 bases fitting TRBD1. V gave up 5 bases and J gave up 5 bases; unmatched junction bases: 10. There are 16 residues in the CDR3. Germline V gene lookup returns CDR1 SGHTA and CDR2 FQGTGA. This chain's CDR3 is CASSRQGQGGTGELFF. The CDR3 nucleotides are TGTGCCAGCAGCCGTCAAGGACAGGGTGGGACCGGGGAGCTGTTTTTT.

The chain joins TRBV5-1 to TRBJ2-1; 10 nucleotides line up with TRBD1. Germline assignment: CDR1 SGHRS and CDR2 YFSETQ. V was clipped by 5 bases and J by 10 bases; unmatched bases: 9. The CDR3 has 14 amino acids. CDR3 loop: CASRPGQGPREQFF. The CDR3 DNA is TGCGCCAGCAGACCGGGACAGGGGCCCAGGGAGCAGTTCTTC.

The rearrangement links TRBV20-1 to TRBJ2-1, with 9 bases that match TRBD2. CDR3 length: 14 residues. CDR1 is DFQATT and CDR2 is SNEGSKA in the germline V gene (reference sequence). V lost 5 bases to trimming and J lost 2 bases; unmatched junction nucleotides: 4. CDR3: CSAAGGGTYNEQFF. The CDR3 DNA follows: TGCAGTGCTGCGGGAGGGGGTACCTACAATGAGCAGTTCTTC.

In this sample, this clonotype turned up a few times. V is TRBV6-2 or TRBV6-3 and J is TRBJ2-2, with D possibly being TRBD1 (5 bases). V was shortened by 10 bases and J by 6 bases, with 15 bases between the two germline ends. Germline CDR1 MNHEY, CDR2 SVGEGT. CDR3 size: 13 residues. The CDR3 is CATTQGLAGELFF. In DNA form, the CDR3 reads TGTGCCACAACGCAGGGCCTGGCCGGGGAGCTGTTTTTT.

This clonotype was counted between two and nine times. The rearrangement joins TRBV7-2 to TRBJ2-7; 10 positions agree with TRBD2. The CDR3 covers 15 residues. The germline V gene encodes CDR1 SGHTA and CDR2 FQGNSA. V lost 1 base to trimming and J lost 5 bases; unmatched junction nucleotides: 5. As DNA, the CDR3 is TGTGCCAGCAGCTTAGAGCGGGAGGGCCGCGACGAGCAGTACTTC. Its translation: CASSLEREGRDEQYF.

At least ten counts were recorded for this clonotype. The rearrangement links TRBV4-3 to TRBJ2-4; D is perhaps TRBD2 (6 bases). Trimming removed 0 bases at V and 3 bases at J, with 15 bases between. The germline V gene encodes CDR1 LGHNA and CDR2 YSLEER. The CDR3 runs 17 residues. This chain's CDR3 is CASSQDLGGEYKNIQYF. The CDR3 nucleotides are TGCGCCAGCAGCCAAGATTTGGGAGGAGAGTACAAAAACATTCAGTACTTC.

This CDR3 is CASSWTVSADTQYF. In DNA form, the CDR3 reads TGTGCCAGCAGTTGGACGGTTTCTGCAGATACGCAGTATTTT. This chain connects TRBV28 to TRBJ2-3, with unresolved D. CDR1 is MDHEN and CDR2 is SYDVKM in the germline V gene. There are 14 residues in the CDR3. The V and J ends lost 4 bases and 4 bases respectively, with 12 bases between them.

This clonotype showed up many times. This chain joins TRBV24-1 and TRBJ1-5; no firm D call. The germline V gene encodes CDR1 KGHDR and CDR2 SFDVKD. The CDR3 runs to 14 residues. V lost 3 bases to trimming and J lost 2 bases, with 7 bases between them. The CDR3 DNA reads TGTGCCACCAGTGATCCGAGGGGCAATCAGCCCCAGCATTTT. Amino acid sequence: CATSDPRGNQPQHF.

The chain combines TRBV4-2 with TRBJ2-5; the D is unclear. CDR1 is LGHNA, CDR2 YNFKEQ, per germline. Trimming cost V 5 bases and J 6 bases, with 13 bases left between them. The CDR3 is 13 amino acids. The CDR3 here is CASSSTPSQTQYF. CDR3 DNA: TGTGCCAGCAGCTCGACCCCTAGTCAGACCCAGTACTTC.

The chain has TRBV10-3 and TRBJ1-6; D call uncertain. The CDR3 is 19 residues long. V was clipped by 0 bases and J by 0 bases, with 15 bases between them. CDR1 ENHRY and CDR2 SYGVKD come from the germline V gene. CDR3 protein: CAISESIGSRPSYNSPLHF. CDR3 nucleotide sequence: TGTGCCATCAGTGAGTCGATCGGTTCCCGACCCTCCTATAATTCACCCCTCCACTTT.

V is TRBV20-1 and J is TRBJ1-1, with TRBD1 matching over 7 bases. Trimming took 0 bases from V and 1 from J; bases not matched to a gene: 17. Germline loops: CDR1 DFQATT, CDR2 SNEGSKA (reference sequence). The CDR3 length is 19 residues. The CDR3 sequence is CSARDLQGQRWGTNTEAFF. CDR3 in DNA: TGCAGTGCTAGAGATTTGCAGGGACAGAGGTGGGGGACGAACACTGAAGCTTTCTTT.

The gene calls are TRBV10-3 and TRBJ2-2; 8 nucleotides match TRBD1. CDR3 length: 15 residues. Germline V gene sequence: CDR1 ENHRY, CDR2 SYGVKD. The ends lost 4 bases at V and 2 bases at J; junction bases unmatched: 3. The CDR3 loop is CAISGTGFNTGELFF. In nucleotides, the CDR3 is TGTGCCATCAGTGGGACAGGGTTCAACACCGGGGAGCTGTTTTTT.